These 23 T cell receptor beta chains share one sample of origin, sequenced in a study of blood T cell repertoires in COVID-19. Libraries were prepared by immunoSEQ multiplex PCR; TCRdb keeps only in-frame clonotypes and omits some of them. Among over 150,000 clones, 65% to 85% were seen once, and the ten largest hold under 3.5%. Sequenced material: peripheral blood. The source is a woman aged 55-70 years with acute or convalescent COVID-19.

This chain links TRBV6-2 or TRBV6-3 with TRBJ1-4; D is perhaps TRBD1 (6 bases). The V gene lost 5 bases and the J gene lost 5 bases, with 12 bases spanning the gap. This CDR3 comprises 14 residues. Germline V CDR1 and CDR2: MNHEY, SVGEGT. CDR3 sequence reads: CASSDRMRNEKLFF. CDR3 DNA sequence: TGTGCCAGCAGTGACAGGATGAGGAATGAAAAACTGTTTTTT.

The V gene is TRBV5-1, the J gene TRBJ2-5; D is possibly TRBD2 (5 bases). The CDR3 consists of 14 residues. V lost 6 bases and J 0 bases, leaving 12 bases between the germline ends. The germline V gene has CDR1 SGHRS and CDR2 YFSETQ. CDR3 bases: TGCGCCAGCACCCTCGGCGGGTACCAAGAGACCCAGTACTTC. This sequence encodes CASTLGGYQETQYF.

The rearrangement links TRBV18 to TRBJ1-2; D gene unclear. V was shortened by 1 base and J by 5 bases, with 11 bases between the two germline ends. Germline CDR1 reads KGHSH; CDR2 reads LQKENI. The CDR3 contains 14 residues. Written as DNA, the CDR3 is TGTGCCAGCTCACCACTGGCGGCGGGATATGGCTACACCTTC. Residues: CASSPLAAGYGYTF.

The rearrangement uses TRBV24-1 and TRBJ2-3, with 7 bases aligning to TRBD2. Trimming took 5 bases from V and 1 from J; bases not matched to a gene: 5. CDR1 is KGHDR, CDR2 SFDVKD, per germline. The CDR3 loop spans 15 amino acids. The DNA of the CDR3 is TGTGCCACCAGTGTTCGCGGGGGTGGCACAGATACGCAGTATTTT. Its translation is CATSVRGGGTDTQYF.

The chain couples TRBV19 to TRBJ1-4; D possibly corresponds to TRBD1 (6 bases). V was shortened by 6 bases and J by 3 bases, with 11 bases between the two germline ends. The CDR3 has 14 amino acids. Germline CDR1 reads LNHDA; CDR2 reads SQIVND (reference sequence). The CDR3 DNA reads TGTGCCAGTAGGAGCGGGGGCTCTAATGAAAAACTGTTTTTT. It translates to CASRSGGSNEKLFF. Looking up the rest from reference TRBV19 and TRBJ1-4 gives the full variable domain: DGGITQSPKYLFRKEGQNVTLSCEQNLNHDAMYWYRQDPGQGLRLIYYSQIVNDFQKGDIAEGYSVSREKKESFPLTVTSAQKNPTAFYLCASRSGGSNEKLFFGSGTQLSVL.

This clone was counted only a few times. The chain employs TRBV7-2 and TRBJ1-2; D gene unclear. CDR3 size: 14 residues. Germline assignment: CDR1 SGHTA and CDR2 FQGNSA. The V end was cut by 5 bases, the J end by 2 bases, with 12 bases between. CDR3 protein: CASSQSRLNYGYTF. The DNA of the CDR3 is TGTGCCAGCAGCCAAAGTAGACTGAACTATGGCTACACCTTC.

V is TRBV5-6 and J is TRBJ2-4, with 11 bases aligning to TRBD2. The CDR3 is 18 amino acids. V lost 3 bases, J lost 1 base, and 9 bases stayed unmatched. Germline CDR1 reads SGHDT; CDR2 reads YYEEEE. For the CDR3, the DNA is TGTGCCAGCAGCTACCGCCTAGCGGGGGGTGGGGCCAAAAACATTCAGTACTTC. It specifies CASSYRLAGGGAKNIQYF. Together with reference TRBV5-6 and TRBJ2-4, the CDR3 gives the full variable domain: DAGVTQSPTHLIKTRGQQVTLRCSPKSGHDTVSWYQQALGQGPQFIFQYYEEEERQRGNFPDRFSGHQFPNYSSELNVNALLLGDSALYLCASSYRLAGGGAKNIQYFGAGTRLSVL.

The chain has TRBV7-9 and TRBJ2-7; TRBD1 is a possible D gene (5 bases). Germline lookup yields CDR1 SEHNR and CDR2 FQNEAQ (reference sequence). The germline V and J ends were trimmed by 6 bases and 6 bases, with 18 bases remaining between them. This CDR3 region has 14 residues. The CDR3 is CASRSKDTLSEQYF. The CDR3 region has the DNA TGTGCCAGCAGATCTAAGGACACTTTGTCCGAGCAGTACTTC.

The V call is TRBV6-5, the J call TRBJ2-5; D perhaps matches TRBD2 (6 bases). Per germline, CDR1 MNHEY and CDR2 SVGAGI. This CDR3 is 15 amino acids long. Trimming took 5 bases from V and 5 from J, leaving 18 bases between them. The CDR3 DNA follows: TGTGCCAGCAGTCTTATGCGGGGTTTGGCGGAGACCCAGTACTTC. Its protein is CASSLMRGLAETQYF.

The V gene is TRBV18, the J gene TRBJ2-1; D is perhaps TRBD1 (6 bases). The V and J ends lost 3 bases and 7 bases respectively, with 16 bases between them. Looked up from germline, CDR1 is KGHSH and CDR2 is LQKENI. The CDR3 runs 15 residues. The CDR3 loop reads CASSPTGTMWNEQFF. As DNA, the CDR3 is TGTGCCAGCTCACCGACAGGCACAATGTGGAATGAGCAGTTCTTC.

The chain recombines TRBV21-1 with TRBJ1-5; the table names TRBD1, a call not compared with the DNA. TRBV21-1 is flagged as a pseudogene. The CDR3 loop spans 18 amino acids. The CDR3 nucleotides are TGTGCCAGCAGCACCCACCCGATTGGGGCCTGCGACAATCAGCCCCAGCATTTT. The encoded protein is CASSTHPIGACDNQPQHF.

The CDR3 nucleotides read TGTGCCAGCAGTGCCCCCGGGACAGGAGGAAACACCATATATTTT. Translated, it gives CASSAPGTGGNTIYF. The chain links TRBV28 to TRBJ1-3; 8 bases map to TRBD1. The CDR3 contains 15 residues. The V segment lost 5 bases and the J segment 4 bases; nucleotides outside the gene matches: 7. The germline V gene has CDR1 MDHEN and CDR2 SYDVKM.

This rearrangement joins TRBV7-9 to TRBJ2-1; 7 nucleotides line up with TRBD1. V shed 5 bases and J 1 base; nucleotides not matched to a gene: 8. This CDR3 is 16 amino acids long. The V gene's germline CDR1 is SEHNR and CDR2 FQNEAQ (reference sequence). The CDR3 loop reads CASSRRGLRSYNEQFF. As DNA, the CDR3 is TGTGCCAGCAGCCGAAGGGGGCTTCGATCCTACAATGAGCAGTTCTTC.

This chain uses TRBV20-1 with TRBJ1-4; a weak D match, TRBD1 (5 bases). The V gene lost 4 bases and the J gene lost 5 bases, with 11 bases spanning the gap. CDR1 DFQATT and CDR2 SNEGSKA come from the germline V gene (reference sequence). The CDR3 length is 13 residues. This chain's CDR3 is CSATDSWNEKLFF. In nucleotides, the CDR3 is TGCAGTGCTACTGACAGTTGGAATGAAAAACTGTTTTTT.

The chain links TRBV10-3 to TRBJ2-7; a weak D match, TRBD1 (5 bases). The V and J ends lost 0 bases and 6 bases respectively, with 15 bases between them. CDR1 and CDR2 (germline): ENHRY, SYGVKD. The CDR3 sequence is 15 residues long. CDR3 nucleotide sequence: TGTGCCATCAGTGAGTCGAGTCAGGGCCGCGCCGAGCAGTACTTC. This codes for CAISESSQGRAEQYF.

J is TRBJ2-7 and V is TRBV4-2; no clear D gene. The germline V gene encodes CDR1 LGHNA and CDR2 YNFKEQ. The V end lost 0 bases, the J end lost 1 base, and 7 bases lay between the germline ends. The CDR3 has 14 residues. For the CDR3, the DNA is TGTGCCAGCAGCCAAGATCTCCAGTCCTACGAGCAGTACTTC. Translated: CASSQDLQSYEQYF.

The chain carries TRBV5-1 and TRBJ2-2; 10 bases are a match to TRBD2. The CDR3 covers 16 residues. The germline CDR1 and CDR2 sequences are SGHRS and YFSETQ. The V segment lost 2 bases and the J segment 5 bases; nucleotides outside the gene matches: 6. CDR3: CASSLRASGGTGELFF. CDR3 DNA: TGCGCCAGCAGCTTAAGGGCTAGCGGGGGTACCGGGGAGCTGTTTTTT. Drawing the rest from reference TRBV5-1 and TRBJ2-2, the complete variable domain is KAGVTQTPRYLIKTRGQQVTLSCSPISGHRSVSWYQQTPGQGLQFLFEYFSETQRNKGNFPGRFSGRQFSNSRSEMNVSTLELGDSALYLCASSLRASGGTGELFFGEGSRLTVL.

The chain combines TRBV11-2 with TRBJ2-3; TRBD2 matches at 8 bases. The CDR3 length is 13 residues. Looked up from germline, CDR1 is SGHAT and CDR2 is FQNNGV. The V segment lost 6 bases and the J segment 11 bases; nucleotides outside the gene matches: 10. The CDR3 nucleotides are TGTGCCAGCAGGGGGGCGGGGGGCCATGAGCAGTATTTT. Its protein is CASRGAGGHEQYF.

This sequence joins TRBV18 and TRBJ2-5; tentatively, D is TRBD1 (5 bases). Trimming took off 5 bases at V and 5 bases at J, with 12 bases between the two ends. The CDR3 consists of 13 residues. Germline V lookup: CDR1 KGHSH, CDR2 LQKENI. The chain's CDR3 is CASSAVSGETQYF. As DNA, the CDR3 is TGTGCCAGCTCAGCAGTTTCAGGGGAGACCCAGTACTTC.

This clone appeared a few times. The chain combines TRBV27 with TRBJ2-2; 9 bases fit TRBD1. The germline V gene has CDR1 MNHEY and CDR2 SMNVEV (reference sequence). J lost 4 bases, V lost 3 bases, and 6 bases had no gene match. CDR3 length equals 16 residues. The CDR3 nucleotides are TGTGCCAGCAGTTTTCAACAGGGGGCTGGCACCGGGGAGCTGTTTTTT. This codes for CASSFQQGAGTGELFF.

This clone was seen only a few times. The chain carries TRBV24-1 and TRBJ1-2; 9 bases fit TRBD1. The CDR3 sequence is 14 residues long. The germline CDR1 and CDR2 sequences are KGHDR and SFDVKD. Trimming removed 9 bases from V and 8 bases from J; junction bases left unmatched: 12. CDR3 loop: CATAGGDRVLGYTF. The CDR3 nucleotides are TGTGCCACCGCGGGCGGGGACAGGGTGTTGGGCTACACCTTC.

The CDR3 reads CASSLTGTSYNEQFF. The CDR3 DNA reads TGTGCCAGCAGCTTGACAGGGACTAGCTACAATGAGCAGTTCTTC. This rearrangement joins TRBV7-9 to TRBJ2-1; maybe TRBD2 (8 bases). Germline CDR1 SEHNR, CDR2 FQNEAQ (reference sequence). V lost 3 bases, J lost 3 bases, and 12 bases lay in between. The CDR3 spans 15 residues.

The V and J genes are TRBV12-3 or TRBV12-4 and TRBJ1-2, with D perhaps matching TRBD1 (5 bases). The CDR3 consists of 13 residues. Trimming pared 6 bases from V and 4 bases from J, leaving 12 bases between. The CDR3 coding sequence is TGTGCCAGCAGCCCCGAAAGGGGCTATGGCTACACCTTC. Protein: CASSPERGYGYTF.